Included here is one T cell receptor beta chain sequence, with context. Its antigen is unidentified. PCR employed 60 Vbeta and 13 Jbeta primers. Using immunoSEQ multiplex PCR, the repertoire was profiled, and TCRdb retains in-frame clones only, with some absent. Seen here are 150,000 to 200,000 clones, 65% to 85% observed once, and the top ten hold about 0.82%. CDR1 is SNHLY, CDR2 FYNNEI, per germline. The CDR3 is 16 residues long. V dropped 5 bases and J dropped 7; count of bases not matched to a gene: 8. The data originate from a study of cytomegalovirus exposure and HLA in healthy donors. Overall study findings and caveats: As a later analysis revealed, most CMV-associated TCR beta chains appeared HLA-restricted. An ancestry cluster, one associated with Asian ancestry, reportedly showed fewer N-insertions than the roughly 700-donor mean in a later analysis.

The sequencing input was PBMCs. The sequence came from a woman aged 18-29 years in good health and CMV-seronegative. The rearrangement uses TRBV2 and TRBJ2-1, with 13 bases identical to TRBD2. The chain's CDR3 is CASSPRLAGGFNEQFF. The CDR3 nucleotides are TGTGCCAGCAGTCCTAGACTAGCGGGAGGTTTTAATGAGCAGTTCTTC.